Listed here are 14 T cell receptor beta chains from one sample, sequenced in a study of blood T cell repertoires in COVID-19. Method: immunoSEQ multiplex PCR; TCRdb's copy keeps in-frame clones and lacks some. The sample records under 200,000 clones, roughly 85% being singletons. Sequences were obtained from peripheral blood. The receptors derive from a man aged 55-75 years with active or convalescent COVID-19.

The J gene is TRBJ2-1, the V gene TRBV5-1; TRBD1 agrees at 12 bases. Germline V CDR1 and CDR2: SGHRS, YFSETQ. The CDR3 contains 15 residues. Trimming cost V 2 bases and J 9 bases; bases outside gene matches: 6. In DNA, the CDR3 is TGCGCCAGCAGCTTTGGGACAGGGGGCGAGAGTGAGCAGTTCTTC. Encoded protein: CASSFGTGGESEQFF. The complete variable domain, with remaining parts taken from reference TRBV5-1 and TRBJ2-1, reads KAGVTQTPRYLIKTRGQQVTLSCSPISGHRSVSWYQQTPGQGLQFLFEYFSETQRNKGNFPGRFSGRQFSNSRSEMNVSTLELGDSALYLCASSFGTGGESEQFFGPGTRLTVL.

The CDR3 DNA reads TGTGCCATTTTAGACGGGGTAGCTAACTATGGCTACACCTTC. Translation: CAILDGVANYGYTF. The rearrangement uses TRBV6-4 and TRBJ1-2; D uncertain. The length of the CDR3 is 14 residues. Germline values: CDR1 MRHNA, CDR2 SNTAGT. V lost 10 bases, J lost 0 bases, and 15 bases lay in between.

The chain employs TRBV19 and TRBJ1-5; D may be TRBD1 (6 bases). Per germline, CDR1 LNHDA and CDR2 SQIVND (reference sequence). Trimming took 0 bases from V and 5 from J, leaving 17 bases between them. This CDR3 has 17 residues. The DNA for the CDR3 is TGTGCCAGTAGTATAGATCGGGGTAGGGGGGGGCATCAGCCCCAGCATTTT. It encodes CASSIDRGRGGHQPQHF.

This sequence joins TRBV15 and TRBJ2-3, with 7 bases lining up with TRBD2. Trimming took 0 bases from V and 4 from J; bases not matched to a gene: 13. CDR1 LNHNV and CDR2 YYDKDF come from the germline V gene (reference sequence). The CDR3 runs 18 residues. CDR3 bases: TGTGCCACCAGCAGAGATGGCCTGTCCAGCGGGGCCGCAGATACGCAGTATTTT. Translating gives CATSRDGLSSGAADTQYF.

The chain carries TRBV6-4 and TRBJ1-3, with 8 bases aligning to TRBD1. Germline trimming cut 4 bases from V and 0 bases from J; bases unmatched to any gene: 8. The germline V gene encodes CDR1 MRHNA and CDR2 SNTAGT. The CDR3 spans 17 residues. The chain's CDR3 is CASSVSQGADSGNTIYF. CDR3 bases: TGTGCCAGCAGTGTCTCGCAGGGGGCCGACTCTGGAAACACCATATATTTT.

The chain recombines TRBV5-1 with TRBJ2-1, with 13 bases that match TRBD2. V dropped 10 bases and J dropped 5; count of bases not matched to a gene: 15. The CDR3 consists of 17 residues. CDR1 is SGHRS and CDR2 is YFSETQ in the germline V gene. CDR3 DNA sequence: TGCGCCCGTCGCGCACTAGCGGGGGGGCAAGGCAACAATGAGCAGTTCTTC. This codes for CARRALAGGQGNNEQFF.

The chain uses TRBV18 and TRBJ2-1; D is undetermined. Germline V gene sequence: CDR1 KGHSH, CDR2 LQKENI. The CDR3 covers 12 residues. V shed 2 bases and J shed 10 bases, with 9 bases lying between them. CDR3 in amino acids: CASSPSPEEQFF. The CDR3, as DNA: TGTGCCAGCTCACCATCCCCGGAGGAGCAGTTCTTC.

The chain couples TRBV3-1 (or the pseudogene TRBV3-2) to TRBJ1-2; a weak D match, TRBD1 (5 bases). V was cut by 0 bases and J by 8 bases, with 16 bases left in between. Germline CDR1 is LGHDT and CDR2 is YNNKEL (reference sequence). The CDR3 has 15 amino acids. This CDR3 reads CASSQEGGATGGYTF. The CDR3, as DNA: TGTGCCAGCAGCCAAGAGGGAGGGGCTACCGGAGGCTACACCTTC.

The V gene is TRBV5-5, the J gene TRBJ1-3; no definite D call. The ends were cut back, 0 bases at V and 0 bases at J, with 13 bases in the middle. This CDR3 has 17 amino acids. CDR1 is SGHKS, CDR2 YYEKEE, per germline (reference sequence). This CDR3 is CASSLESARHSGNTIYF. CDR3 nucleotides: TGTGCCAGCAGCTTGGAAAGCGCTCGCCACTCTGGAAACACCATATATTTT.

The gene calls are TRBV18 and TRBJ1-5, with a tentative D call TRBD1 (6 bases). Germline CDR1 KGHSH, CDR2 LQKENI. Trimming left V 0 bases short and J 6 bases short, with 18 bases between. The CDR3 has 17 amino acids. CDR3 region: CASSPPGGARDSQPQHF. The CDR3 bases are TGTGCCAGCTCACCACCGGGGGGGGCGAGAGATAGTCAGCCCCAGCATTTT.

V and J are TRBV9 and TRBJ1-6; TRBD1 matches at 7 bases. Unmatched junction bases numbered 5, after V lost 4 bases and J lost 4 bases. Germline V gives CDR1 SGDLS, CDR2 YYNGEE. This CDR3 is 15 amino acids long. The CDR3 nucleotides are TGTGCCAGCAGCCCCACGGGACAGTATAATTCACCCCTCCACTTT. Its protein product is CASSPTGQYNSPLHF.

Note on this clone: This likely traces to a read error, being one base from a far larger clone. The gene calls are TRBV7-8 and TRBJ1-1, with TRBD1 identical over 7 bases. V was clipped by 5 bases and J by 4 bases; unmatched bases: 10. This CDR3 spans 15 amino acids. Germline V gene sequence: CDR1 SGHVS, CDR2 FQNEAQ. The CDR3 nucleotides read TGTGCCAGCAGCCCCCGACAGGGACGAGGCACTGAAGCTTTCTTT. As protein: CASSPRQGRGTEAFF.

The chain carries TRBV3-1 (or the pseudogene TRBV3-2) and TRBJ2-1; D gene ambiguous. V was cut by 5 bases and J by 2 bases, with 4 bases left in between. The CDR3 is 12 amino acids. From germline, CDR1 is LGHDT and CDR2 YNNKEL (reference sequence). For the CDR3, the DNA is TGTGCCAGCAGCACTGCCTACAATGAGCAGTTCTTC. It yields the protein CASSTAYNEQFF.

V and J are TRBV11-2 and TRBJ2-5; the D gene is possibly TRBD2 (6 bases). CDR3 length: 15 residues. CDR1 and CDR2 from the germline V gene are SGHAT and FQNNGV. The germline V and J ends were trimmed by 5 bases and 5 bases, with 18 bases remaining between them. CDR3: CASSRGSLRGETQYF. CDR3 DNA: TGTGCCAGCAGCCGGGGGAGTCTACGAGGGGAGACCCAGTACTTC.